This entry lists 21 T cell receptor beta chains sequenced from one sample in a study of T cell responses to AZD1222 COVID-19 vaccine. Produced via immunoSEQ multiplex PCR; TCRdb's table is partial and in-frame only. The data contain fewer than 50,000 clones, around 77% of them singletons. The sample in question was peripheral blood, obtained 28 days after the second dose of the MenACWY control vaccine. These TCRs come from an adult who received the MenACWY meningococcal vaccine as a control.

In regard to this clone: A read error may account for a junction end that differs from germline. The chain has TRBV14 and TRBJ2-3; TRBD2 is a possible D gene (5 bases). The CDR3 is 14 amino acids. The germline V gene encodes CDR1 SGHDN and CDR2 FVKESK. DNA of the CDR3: TGTGCCAGCAGCCAAGCCTCAGGAGGCTCGACTTCTTCTTTT. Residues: CASSQASGGSTSSF.

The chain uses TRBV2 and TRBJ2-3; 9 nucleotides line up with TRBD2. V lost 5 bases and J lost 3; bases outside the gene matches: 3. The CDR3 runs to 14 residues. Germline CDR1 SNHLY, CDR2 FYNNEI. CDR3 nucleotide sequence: TGTGCCAGCAGTCTAGCGGGACTAACAGATACGCAGTATTTT. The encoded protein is CASSLAGLTDTQYF. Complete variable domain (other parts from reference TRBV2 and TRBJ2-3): EPEVTQTPSHQVTQMGQEVILRCVPISNHLYFYWYRQILGQKVEFLVSFYNNEISEKSEIFDDQFSVERPDGSNFTLKIRSTKLEDSAMYFCASSLAGLTDTQYFGPGTRLTVL.

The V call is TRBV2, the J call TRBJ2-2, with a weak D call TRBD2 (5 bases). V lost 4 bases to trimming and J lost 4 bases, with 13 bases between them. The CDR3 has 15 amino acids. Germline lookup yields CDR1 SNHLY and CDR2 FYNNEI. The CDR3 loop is CASSGNGISTGELFF. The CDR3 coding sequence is TGTGCCAGCAGTGGGAACGGGATTTCCACCGGGGAGCTGTTTTTT.

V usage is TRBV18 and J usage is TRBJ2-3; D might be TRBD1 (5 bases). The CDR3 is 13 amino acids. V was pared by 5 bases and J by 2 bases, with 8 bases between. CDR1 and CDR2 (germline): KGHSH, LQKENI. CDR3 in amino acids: CASSGADTDTQYF. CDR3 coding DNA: TGTGCCAGCTCAGGGGCCGACACAGATACGCAGTATTTT.

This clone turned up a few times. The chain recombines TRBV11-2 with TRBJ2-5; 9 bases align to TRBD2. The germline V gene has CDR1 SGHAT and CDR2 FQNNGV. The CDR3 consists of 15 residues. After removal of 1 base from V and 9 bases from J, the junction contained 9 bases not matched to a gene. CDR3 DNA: TGTGCCAGCAGCTTAGTTGCGGGGGGGCCCTCACCCCAGTACTTC. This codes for CASSLVAGGPSPQYF.

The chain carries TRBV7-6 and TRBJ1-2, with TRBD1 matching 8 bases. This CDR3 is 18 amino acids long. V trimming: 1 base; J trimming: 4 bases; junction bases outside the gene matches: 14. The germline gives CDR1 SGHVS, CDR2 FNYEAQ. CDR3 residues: CASSLGPQGAGVPYGYTF. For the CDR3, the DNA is TGTGCCAGCAGCTTAGGGCCTCAGGGGGCAGGAGTCCCCTATGGCTACACCTTC.

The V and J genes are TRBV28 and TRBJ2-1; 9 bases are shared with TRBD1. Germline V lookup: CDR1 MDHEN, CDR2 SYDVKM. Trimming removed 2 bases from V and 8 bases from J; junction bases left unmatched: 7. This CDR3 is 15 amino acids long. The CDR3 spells CASSLRRGQGYEQFF. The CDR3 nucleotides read TGTGCCAGCAGTTTAAGGCGGGGACAGGGATATGAGCAGTTCTTC.

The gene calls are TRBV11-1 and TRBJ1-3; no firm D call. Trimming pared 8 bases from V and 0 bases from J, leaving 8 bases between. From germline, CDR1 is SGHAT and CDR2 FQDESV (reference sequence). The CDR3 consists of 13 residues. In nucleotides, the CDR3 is TGTGCCAGCGCCGGAGACTCTGGAAACACCATATATTTT. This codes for CASAGDSGNTIYF.

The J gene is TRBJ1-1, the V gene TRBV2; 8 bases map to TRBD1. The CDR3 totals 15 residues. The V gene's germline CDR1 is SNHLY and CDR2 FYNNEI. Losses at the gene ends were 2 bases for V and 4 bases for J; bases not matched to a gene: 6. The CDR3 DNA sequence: TGTGCCAGCAGTGAACGGTTACAGGGGGGCACTGAAGCTTTCTTT. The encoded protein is CASSERLQGGTEAFF.

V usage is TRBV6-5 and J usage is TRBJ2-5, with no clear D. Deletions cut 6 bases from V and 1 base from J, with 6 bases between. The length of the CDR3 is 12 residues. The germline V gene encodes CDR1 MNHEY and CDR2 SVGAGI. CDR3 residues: CASRDFQETQYF. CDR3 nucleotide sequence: TGTGCCAGCAGGGATTTCCAAGAGACCCAGTACTTC.

Here the CDR3 reads CASSEGGVSYEQYV. The CDR3 DNA sequence: TGTGCCAGCAGTGAAGGGGGGGTATCCTACGAGCAGTACGTC. The chain couples TRBV6-1 to TRBJ2-7; D may be TRBD2 (6 bases). Germline CDR1 is MNHNS and CDR2 is SASEGT. Trimming pared 1 base from V and 1 base from J, leaving 8 bases between. This CDR3 is 14 amino acids long.

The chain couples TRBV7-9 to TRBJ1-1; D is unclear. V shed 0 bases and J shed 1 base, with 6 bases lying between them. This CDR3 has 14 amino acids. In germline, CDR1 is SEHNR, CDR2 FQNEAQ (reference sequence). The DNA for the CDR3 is TGTGCCAGCAGCTTAGCTGGCCAGAACACTGAAGCTTTCTTT. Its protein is CASSLAGQNTEAFF. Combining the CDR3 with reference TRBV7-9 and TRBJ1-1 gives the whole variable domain DTGVSQNPRHKITKRGQNVTFRCDPISEHNRLYWYRQTLGQGPEFLTYFQNEAQLEKSRLLSDRFSAERPKGSFSTLEIQRTEQGDSAMYLCASSLAGQNTEAFFGQGTRLTVV.

The chain's CDR3 is CAWARGRFSNEKLFF. CDR3 nucleotides: TGTGCCTGGGCGCGGGGAAGGTTCTCTAATGAAAAACTGTTTTTT. The chain employs TRBV30 and TRBJ1-4; D gene unclear. V lost 5 bases and J 3 bases, leaving 16 bases between the germline ends. Germline lookup yields CDR1 GTSNPN and CDR2 SVGIG (reference sequence). The CDR3 loop spans 15 amino acids. Full variable domain (rest looked up from reference TRBV30 and TRBJ1-4): SQTIHQWPATLVQPVGSPLSLECTVEGTSNPNLYWYRQAAGRGLQLLFYSVGIGQISSEVPQNLSASRPQDRQFILSSKKLLLSDSGFYLCAWARGRFSNEKLFFGSGTQLSVL.

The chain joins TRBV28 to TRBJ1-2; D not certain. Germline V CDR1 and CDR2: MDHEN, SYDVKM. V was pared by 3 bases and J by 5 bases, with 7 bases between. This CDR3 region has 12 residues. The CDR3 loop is CASSFSGYGYTF. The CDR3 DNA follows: TGTGCCAGCAGTTTTAGTGGGTATGGCTACACCTTC.

Here the CDR3 DNA reads TGTGCCAGCAGCCTACCTGGGGACTATGGCTACACCTTC. Its protein is CASSLPGDYGYTF. This chain joins TRBV6-5 and TRBJ1-2; D not resolved. V shed 6 bases and J shed 3 bases, with 11 bases lying between them. The length of the CDR3 is 13 residues. The germline V gene encodes CDR1 MNHEY and CDR2 SVGAGI.

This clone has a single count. The CDR3 DNA is TGTGCCAGCAGCTTAAGCGGGGGGCCTGGAAACACCATATATTTT. Translated, it gives CASSLSGGPGNTIYF. The chain employs TRBV7-2 and TRBJ1-3; D might be TRBD1 (6 bases). This CDR3 is 15 amino acids long. CDR1 is SGHTA, CDR2 FQGNSA, per germline. V was clipped by 2 bases and J by 2 bases, with 10 bases between them.

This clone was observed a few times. This CDR3 is CASSIGDIVGGYTF. In DNA form, the CDR3 reads TGTGCCAGTAGTATAGGTGACATCGTCGGTGGCTACACCTTC. The chain employs TRBV19 and TRBJ1-2, with unresolved D. The CDR3 sequence is 14 residues long. CDR1 is LNHDA and CDR2 is SQIVND in the germline V gene (reference sequence). Trimming stripped 1 base from V and 7 bases from J, with 13 bases between.

CDR3 nucleotide sequence: TGTGCCAGCAGTTCCGGACAGGGGGCCAGGTCAGCCAACAATGAGCAGTTCTTC. Encoded protein: CASSSGQGARSANNEQFF. This chain uses TRBV6-2 or TRBV6-3 with TRBJ2-1; 11 nucleotides agree with TRBD1. V lost 4 bases to trimming and J lost 5 bases; unmatched junction nucleotides: 13. In germline, CDR1 is MNHEY, CDR2 SVGEGT. This CDR3 spans 18 amino acids.

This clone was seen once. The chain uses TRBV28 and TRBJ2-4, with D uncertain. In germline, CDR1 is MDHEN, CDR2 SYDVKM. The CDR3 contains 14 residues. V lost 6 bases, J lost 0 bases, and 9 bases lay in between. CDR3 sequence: CASRGRRAKNIQYF. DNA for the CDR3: TGTGCCAGCAGAGGGCGGCGAGCCAAAAACATTCAGTACTTC.

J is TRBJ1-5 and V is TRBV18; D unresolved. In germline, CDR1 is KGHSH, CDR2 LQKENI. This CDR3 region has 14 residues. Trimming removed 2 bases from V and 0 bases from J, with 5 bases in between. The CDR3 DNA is TGTGCCAGCTCACCAGGGATTAGCAATCAGCCCCAGCATTTT. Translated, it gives CASSPGISNQPQHF.

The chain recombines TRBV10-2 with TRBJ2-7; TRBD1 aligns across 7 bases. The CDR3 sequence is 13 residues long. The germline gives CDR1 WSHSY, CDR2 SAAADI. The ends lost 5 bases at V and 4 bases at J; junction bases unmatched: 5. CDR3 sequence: CASSPGQRYEQYV. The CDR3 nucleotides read TGCGCCAGCAGTCCGGGACAGCGTTACGAGCAGTACGTC.